The rows below give T cell receptor beta chains drawn from one sample of a study of shared clonotypes between healthy human individuals. The protocol was immunoSEQ multiplex PCR, while the TCRdb copy is restricted to in-frame clones and leaves out a portion. The table has around 700,000 clones, 73% seen once. The sequenced sample was memory CD4+ T cells sorted from blood. The receptors originated from a woman aged 25 to 39 in good health. Both conserved end residues are part of each CDR3. Each record gives: J gene, clone size, V gene, D gene, CDR3 DNA, CDR3 protein. D genes are given only for firm matches. Rows give clone size only sometimes, using once, few, many, or a class for an expanded clone.

j_call: TRBJ2-4
clone_size: once
v_call: TRBV28
d_call: NA
cdr3_nt: TGTGCCAGCAGTTTAGGAATAACAGGGAGCAAAGCCAAAAACATTCAGTACTTC
cdr3_aa: CASSLGITGSKAKNIQYF

j_call: TRBJ2-5
clone_size: many
v_call: TRBV5-4
d_call: NA
cdr3_nt: TGTGCCAGCAGCTTAAACACGGTCCAAGAGACCCAGTACTTC
cdr3_aa: CASSLNTVQETQYF

j_call: TRBJ2-5
clone_size: NA
v_call: TRBV6-6
d_call: TRBD2
cdr3_nt: TGTGCCAGCAGTGACCCCGGGACTAAGGGGACCCAGTACTTC
cdr3_aa: CASSDPGTKGTQYF

j_call: TRBJ1-5
clone_size: NA
v_call: TRBV2
d_call: TRBD1
cdr3_nt: TGTGCCAGCAGTGGTCAACCCGTTAGGACAGGTCGCGCGTCGCTCCAGCATTTT
cdr3_aa: CASSGQPVRTGRASLQHF

j_call: TRBJ2-7
clone_size: NA
v_call: TRBV4-1
d_call: NA
cdr3_nt: TGCGCCAGCAGCCTTCCCCAAGGAGAGCAGTACTTC
cdr3_aa: CASSLPQGEQYF

j_call: TRBJ2-5
clone_size: NA
v_call: TRBV1
d_call: NA
cdr3_nt: TGCACCAGCAGCCAAGATACGGCTAGAGGGGACTTCGAGACCCAGTACTTC
cdr3_aa: CTSSQDTARGDFETQYF

j_call: TRBJ1-5
clone_size: many
v_call: TRBV28
d_call: NA
cdr3_nt: TGTGCCAGCAGTTTTGGGACACCCAATCAGCCCCAGCATTTT
cdr3_aa: CASSFGTPNQPQHF

j_call: TRBJ2-1
clone_size: NA
v_call: TRBV19
d_call: NA
cdr3_nt: TGTGCCAGTTCAGACCGAAGGGATGAGCAGTTCTTC
cdr3_aa: CASSDRRDEQFF

j_call: TRBJ2-1
clone_size: NA
v_call: TRBV9
d_call: NA
cdr3_nt: TGTGCCAGCAGCGCCCGGGGGACATACAATGAGCAGTTCTTC
cdr3_aa: CASSARGTYNEQFF

j_call: TRBJ1-1
clone_size: NA
v_call: TRBV30
d_call: NA
cdr3_nt: TGTGCCTGGAACAGGGACATGAACACTGAAGCTTTCTTT
cdr3_aa: CAWNRDMNTEAFF

j_call: TRBJ1-1
clone_size: NA
v_call: TRBV28
d_call: NA
cdr3_nt: TGTGCCAGCAGTTCAACCAGCCGGACAGCTCATGAAGCTTTCTTT
cdr3_aa: CASSSTSRTAHEAFF